Listed here is a single TCR beta chain. Its antigen is undetermined. This entry is derived from a study of cytomegalovirus exposure and HLA in healthy donors. Study-wide context: Most donors, roughly 84% of roughly 400 genotyped, fell in the Caucasian-associated ancestry cluster. Notes on the study in general: Some public TCRs appeared in many individuals, while most sequences were rare.

In the PCR, 60 Vbeta and 13 Jbeta primers were used. TCRdb's copy holds only in-frame clones and misses some; the assay was immunoSEQ multiplex PCR. The sample totals 150,000 to 200,000 clones. Sequencing was performed on PBMCs. The receptor was isolated from a woman under 30 in good health and CMV-seropositive.

CDR3 region: CASKLTPGLSTDTQYF. CDR3 coding DNA: TGTGCCAGCAAACTGACGCCCGGACTAAGCACAGATACGCAGTATTTT. V usage is TRBV5-4 and J usage is TRBJ2-3; the D gene is possibly TRBD2 (6 bases). CDR1 is SGHNT, CDR2 YYREEE, per germline (reference sequence). CDR3 length: 16 residues. V was trimmed by 6 bases and J by 0 bases, leaving 17 bases between them.